Listed below are T cell receptor beta chains from one sample, sequenced in a study of T cell responses to AZD1222 COVID-19 vaccine. Sequenced by immunoSEQ multiplex PCR; TCRdb stores in-frame clones only, minus some. The sample shows 100,000 to 150,000 clones, around 87% of them seen only once. The sample was peripheral blood, taken on day 0 of AZD1222 vaccination. The source is an adult in good health. Each CDR3 is given with its conserved first and last residue. The D gene is left open where the match is weak. Size is stated for part of the rows, as once, few or many counts, or as a class when the clone is expanded.

clone size: -
D gene: -
V gene: TRBV6-5
J gene: TRBJ1-1
CDR3 protein: CASRRSGIAFF
CDR3 DNA: TGTGCCAGCAGGCGCAGTGGGATAGCTTTCTTT

clone size: -
D gene: -
V gene: TRBV4-3
J gene: TRBJ2-5
CDR3 protein: CASSQDQRGSRTQYF
CDR3 DNA: TGCGCCAGCAGCCAAGATCAAAGGGGATCCCGGACCCAGTACTTC

clone size: -
D gene: -
V gene: TRBV6-1
J gene: TRBJ2-1
CDR3 protein: CASSERSQGPYNEQFF
CDR3 DNA: TGTGCCAGCAGTGAACGCTCGCAGGGCCCCTACAATGAGCAGTTCTTC

clone size: -
D gene: -
V gene: TRBV30
J gene: TRBJ2-2
CDR3 protein: CAWSVYGGGYGGELFF
CDR3 DNA: TGTGCCTGGAGTGTATACGGGGGCGGGTATGGCGGGGAGCTGTTTTTT

clone size: -
D gene: -
V gene: TRBV5-6
J gene: TRBJ1-3
CDR3 protein: CASRSGASGNTIYF
CDR3 DNA: TGTGCCAGCAGGTCAGGGGCGTCTGGAAACACCATATATTTT

clone size: once
D gene: -
V gene: TRBV20-1
J gene: TRBJ1-1
CDR3 protein: CSAERGTEAFF
CDR3 DNA: TGCAGTGCTGAGAGGGGCACTGAAGCTTTCTTT

clone size: -
D gene: TRBD2
V gene: TRBV29-1
J gene: TRBJ2-3
CDR3 protein: CSVEDGLAGGPDTQYF
CDR3 DNA: TGCAGCGTTGAAGATGGACTAGCGGGGGGGCCAGATACGCAGTATTTT

clone size: -
D gene: TRBD1
V gene: TRBV5-1
J gene: TRBJ1-1
CDR3 protein: CASSLPGQGTTEAFF
CDR3 DNA: TGCGCCAGCAGCTTACCGGGACAGGGGACCACTGAAGCTTTCTTT

clone size: -
D gene: TRBD2
V gene: TRBV10-1
J gene: TRBJ2-5
CDR3 protein: CASSEGTSGGEETQYF
CDR3 DNA: TGCGCCAGCAGTGAAGGCACTAGCGGGGGTGAAGAGACCCAGTACTTC

clone size: -
D gene: -
V gene: TRBV5-1
J gene: TRBJ2-7
CDR3 protein: CASSTRPYEQYF
CDR3 DNA: TGCGCCAGCAGCACTCGCCCCTACGAGCAGTACTTC

clone size: -
D gene: TRBD1
V gene: TRBV6-5
J gene: TRBJ2-7
CDR3 protein: CASRDRATYEQYF
CDR3 DNA: TGTGCCAGCAGGGACAGGGCGACCTACGAGCAGTACTTC

clone size: -
D gene: -
V gene: TRBV10-3
J gene: TRBJ1-2
CDR3 protein: CAIREGVYGYTF
CDR3 DNA: TGTGCCATCAGGGAGGGGGTTTATGGCTACACCTTC

clone size: -
D gene: -
V gene: TRBV29-1
J gene: TRBJ2-5
CDR3 protein: CSVESGTQYF
CDR3 DNA: TGCAGCGTTGAATCCGGGACCCAGTACTTC

clone size: -
D gene: -
V gene: TRBV11-2
J gene: TRBJ2-2
CDR3 protein: CASSSRGRAGELFF
CDR3 DNA: TGTGCCAGCAGCTCCCGGGGGCGGGCCGGGGAGCTGTTTTTT

clone size: -
D gene: TRBD1
V gene: TRBV6-1
J gene: TRBJ1-1
CDR3 protein: CASSEVRRGQTEAFF
CDR3 DNA: TGTGCCAGCAGTGAAGTGCGAAGGGGGCAAACTGAAGCTTTCTTT

clone size: -
D gene: -
V gene: TRBV5-6
J gene: TRBJ2-1
CDR3 protein: CASSVVGYSRNEQFF
CDR3 DNA: TGTGCCAGCAGCGTGGTGGGGTACTCAAGGAATGAGCAGTTCTTC

clone size: -
D gene: -
V gene: TRBV30
J gene: TRBJ1-1
CDR3 protein: CAWSEMGVTEAFF
CDR3 DNA: TGTGCCTGGAGTGAAATGGGGGTCACTGAAGCTTTCTTT

clone size: -
D gene: -
V gene: TRBV18
J gene: TRBJ1-3
CDR3 protein: CASSPGSASSGNTIYF
CDR3 DNA: TGTGCCAGCTCACCAGGCAGCGCCAGCTCTGGAAACACCATATATTTT

clone size: -
D gene: -
V gene: TRBV14
J gene: TRBJ1-1
CDR3 protein: CASSRLGGRGAEAFF
CDR3 DNA: TGTGCCAGCAGCCGACTCGGGGGGCGGGGCGCTGAAGCTTTCTTT

clone size: -
D gene: -
V gene: TRBV7-2
J gene: TRBJ2-1
CDR3 protein: CATRGSSYNEQFF
CDR3 DNA: TGTGCCACAAGAGGAAGCTCCTACAATGAGCAGTTCTTC

clone size: once
D gene: -
V gene: TRBV3-1/TRBV3-2
J gene: TRBJ2-5
CDR3 protein: CASSQAVVGETQYF
CDR3 DNA: TGTGCCAGCAGCCAAGCGGTAGTGGGGGAGACCCAGTACTTC

clone size: -
D gene: -
V gene: TRBV3-1/TRBV3-2
J gene: TRBJ1-1
CDR3 protein: CASSQGSEEAFF
CDR3 DNA: TGTGCCAGCAGCCAAGGTTCTGAGGAAGCTTTCTTT

clone size: -
D gene: -
V gene: TRBV7-9
J gene: TRBJ1-2
CDR3 protein: CASSLGQGDGPTNYGYTF
CDR3 DNA: TGTGCCAGCAGCTTAGGGCAGGGAGATGGCCCTACAAACTATGGCTACACCTTC

clone size: -
D gene: -
V gene: TRBV5-8
J gene: TRBJ1-6
CDR3 protein: CASSDLTRTSPLHF
CDR3 DNA: TGTGCCAGCAGCGACCTCACTAGGACTTCACCCCTCCACTTT

clone size: -
D gene: -
V gene: TRBV2
J gene: TRBJ1-2
CDR3 protein: CASSGLGTGYTF
CDR3 DNA: TGTGCCAGCAGTGGGCTGGGGACTGGCTACACCTTC

clone size: -
D gene: -
V gene: TRBV18
J gene: TRBJ1-5
CDR3 protein: CASSHRSNQPQHF
CDR3 DNA: TGTGCCAGCTCACACAGAAGCAATCAGCCCCAGCATTTT

clone size: once
D gene: -
V gene: TRBV18
J gene: TRBJ1-1
CDR3 protein: CASSPNPQGPEAFF
CDR3 DNA: TGTGCCAGCTCACCAAATCCCCAGGGACCTGAAGCTTTCTTT

clone size: -
D gene: -
V gene: TRBV6-1
J gene: TRBJ1-5
CDR3 protein: CASSESIYQPQHF
CDR3 DNA: TGTGCCAGCAGTGAATCGATATATCAGCCCCAGCATTTT

clone size: -
D gene: -
V gene: TRBV7-9
J gene: TRBJ2-3
CDR3 protein: CASSLPRQGRTDTQYF
CDR3 DNA: TGTGCCAGCAGCTTACCCCGCCAGGGAAGGACAGATACGCAGTATTTT

clone size: -
D gene: TRBD1
V gene: TRBV19
J gene: TRBJ2-7
CDR3 protein: CASSRTGSYEQYF
CDR3 DNA: TGTGCCAGTAGTAGGACAGGATCCTACGAGCAGTACTTC

clone size: -
D gene: -
V gene: TRBV27
J gene: TRBJ2-3
CDR3 protein: CASSLEGPTRSNTQYF
CDR3 DNA: TGTGCCAGCAGTTTGGAGGGGCCCACCCGTTCTAATACGCAGTATTTT

clone size: -
D gene: -
V gene: TRBV28
J gene: TRBJ1-1
CDR3 protein: CASRNLGGNTEAFF
CDR3 DNA: TGTGCCAGCAGGAACCTGGGGGGGAACACTGAAGCTTTCTTT

clone size: -
D gene: -
V gene: TRBV6-2/TRBV6-3
J gene: TRBJ2-7
CDR3 protein: CASSSRTRGGYEQYF
CDR3 DNA: TGTGCCAGCAGTTCCAGGACAAGAGGGGGGTACGAGCAGTACTTC

clone size: -
D gene: -
V gene: TRBV7-2
J gene: TRBJ2-7
CDR3 protein: CASSLELGASYEQYF
CDR3 DNA: TGTGCCAGCAGCTTAGAGCTGGGGGCTTCCTACGAGCAGTACTTC

clone size: -
D gene: TRBD1
V gene: TRBV6-1
J gene: TRBJ2-5
CDR3 protein: CASSETGEETQYF
CDR3 DNA: TGTGCCAGCAGTGAAACAGGGGAAGAGACCCAGTACTTC

clone size: few
D gene: -
V gene: TRBV19
J gene: TRBJ1-3
CDR3 protein: CASLGRSSGNTIYF
CDR3 DNA: TGTGCCAGTCTGGGACGGAGCTCTGGAAACACCATATATTTT

clone size: -
D gene: TRBD1
V gene: TRBV23-1
J gene: TRBJ1-5
CDR3 protein: CASSQPTGDSNQPQHF
CDR3 DNA: TGCGCCAGCAGTCAACCGACAGGGGATAGCAATCAGCCCCAGCATTTT

clone size: -
D gene: -
V gene: TRBV9
J gene: TRBJ2-7
CDR3 protein: CASSVTSGNYEQYF
CDR3 DNA: TGTGCCAGCAGCGTAACGTCAGGGAACTACGAGCAGTACTTC

clone size: -
D gene: -
V gene: TRBV5-5
J gene: TRBJ2-3
CDR3 protein: CASSLGLGRDTQYF
CDR3 DNA: TGTGCCAGCAGCTTGGGACTAGGTAGAGATACGCAGTATTTT

clone size: once
D gene: TRBD1
V gene: TRBV3-1/TRBV3-2
J gene: TRBJ2-1
CDR3 protein: CASSLGAGGYNEQFF
CDR3 DNA: TGTGCCAGCAGCCTCGGGGCAGGGGGCTACAATGAGCAGTTCTTC

clone size: -
D gene: -
V gene: TRBV19
J gene: TRBJ2-2
CDR3 protein: CASRSHRTTKGGELFF
CDR3 DNA: TGTGCCAGTAGATCTCATCGGACAACCAAGGGCGGGGAGCTGTTTTTT

clone size: -
D gene: -
V gene: TRBV6-1
J gene: TRBJ1-1
CDR3 protein: CASSENPFITEAFF
CDR3 DNA: TGTGCCAGCAGTGAAAATCCCTTTATTACTGAAGCTTTCTTT

clone size: -
D gene: -
V gene: TRBV15
J gene: TRBJ2-3
CDR3 protein: CATSRDQTRTDTQYF
CDR3 DNA: TGTGCCACCAGCAGAGATCAGACTCGCACAGATACGCAGTATTTT

clone size: once
D gene: TRBD1
V gene: TRBV7-9
J gene: TRBJ2-5
CDR3 protein: CASSPLTVTGQGDETQYF
CDR3 DNA: TGTGCCAGCAGCCCGCTTACTGTGACCGGACAGGGAGACGAGACCCAGTACTTC

clone size: -
D gene: -
V gene: TRBV9
J gene: TRBJ2-2
CDR3 protein: CASSVAWATGELFF
CDR3 DNA: TGTGCCAGCAGCGTAGCCTGGGCCACCGGGGAGCTGTTTTTT

clone size: -
D gene: TRBD1
V gene: TRBV3-1/TRBV3-2
J gene: TRBJ1-2
CDR3 protein: CASSRDRAFYGYTF
CDR3 DNA: TGTGCCAGCAGCCGGGACAGGGCCTTCTATGGCTACACCTTC

clone size: -
D gene: TRBD1
V gene: TRBV7-8
J gene: TRBJ1-4
CDR3 protein: CASSLPRTGLNEKLFF
CDR3 DNA: TGTGCCAGCAGCTTACCCCGGACAGGGCTTAATGAAAAACTGTTTTTT

clone size: -
D gene: -
V gene: TRBV5-6
J gene: TRBJ1-2
CDR3 protein: CASSLGPNLGDYGYTF
CDR3 DNA: TGTGCCAGCAGCTTGGGACCTAACTTGGGAGACTATGGCTACACCTTC

clone size: -
D gene: -
V gene: TRBV5-5
J gene: TRBJ2-3
CDR3 protein: CASSLWGGLTDTQYF
CDR3 DNA: TGTGCCAGCAGCTTGTGGGGGGGCCTTACAGATACGCAGTATTTT

clone size: -
D gene: -
V gene: TRBV3-1/TRBV3-2
J gene: TRBJ1-5
CDR3 protein: CASSQDAGVGQPQHF
CDR3 DNA: TGTGCCAGCAGCCAAGATGCCGGGGTTGGGCAGCCCCAGCATTTT

clone size: -
D gene: -
V gene: TRBV9
J gene: TRBJ2-7
CDR3 protein: CASSTSGLASDEQYF
CDR3 DNA: TGTGCCAGCAGCACATCAGGTCTGGCTAGCGACGAGCAGTACTTC

clone size: few
D gene: -
V gene: TRBV11-2
J gene: TRBJ1-6
CDR3 protein: CASSLRQFNSPLHF
CDR3 DNA: TGTGCCAGCAGCTTGCGTCAGTTTAATTCACCCCTCCACTTT

clone size: -
D gene: -
V gene: TRBV9
J gene: TRBJ2-2
CDR3 protein: CASSDRVTGELFF
CDR3 DNA: TGTGCCAGCAGCGACAGGGTTACCGGGGAGCTGTTTTTT